Shown below are 8 T cell receptor beta chains from a single sample sequenced in a study of human versus mouse CDR3 diversity and MHC coevolution. Libraries were prepared by immunoSEQ multiplex PCR; TCRdb keeps only in-frame clonotypes and omits some of them. The sample lists about 60,000 clones; around 94% were seen once. Sequences were obtained from naive CD4+ T cells from blood. Stated subset: CD45RO-negative CD62L-positive naive CD4 T cells. The receptors derive from a person between 55 and 69 years old in good health.

The gene calls are TRBV6-5 and TRBJ2-3, with D possibly TRBD2 on 7 matching bases. The CDR3 sequence is 15 residues long. V gave up 8 bases and J gave up 3 bases, with 18 bases separating them. Germline V gene lookup returns CDR1 MNHEY and CDR2 SVGAGI. CDR3 DNA sequence: TGTGCCAGCGCTTCATTGGGAGGGGGAACAGATACGCAGTATTTT. It yields the protein CASASLGGGTDTQYF.

This chain uses TRBV5-1 with TRBJ2-5; TRBD1 aligns across 8 bases. This CDR3 spans 14 amino acids. Germline V gene data show CDR1 as SGHRS and CDR2 as YFSETQ. Trimming at V came to 4 bases and at J to 2 bases, leaving 4 bases not matched to a gene. The CDR3 loop reads CASSRRQGQETQYF. CDR3 coding DNA: TGCGCCAGCAGCCGTCGACAGGGGCAAGAGACCCAGTACTTC.

This rearrangement joins TRBV23-1 to TRBJ2-5; 8 bases are a match to TRBD1. TRBV23-1 falls under the ORF class, with uncertain function. Trimming at V came to 3 bases and at J to 4 bases, leaving 7 bases not matched to a gene. The CDR3 covers 15 residues. The CDR3 loop reads CASSQPDRARETQYF. The DNA for the CDR3 is TGCGCCAGCAGTCAGCCGGACAGGGCTCGAGAGACCCAGTACTTC.

This sequence joins TRBV7-2 and TRBJ1-5; 9 nucleotides match TRBD1. Per the germline V gene, CDR1 is SGHTA and CDR2 is FQGNSA. Trimming removed 5 bases from V and 6 bases from J; junction bases left unmatched: 5. The CDR3 is made up of 14 amino acids. The CDR3 loop reads CASSRTGAAQPQHF. The DNA of the CDR3 is TGTGCCAGCAGCCGGACAGGGGCCGCTCAGCCCCAGCATTTT.

This chain joins TRBV5-3 and TRBJ2-2; a possible D gene is TRBD2 (5 bases). TRBV5-3 is an open reading frame whose function is uncertain. Trimming removed 7 bases at V and 0 bases at J, with 13 bases between. This CDR3 has 15 residues. The CDR3, as DNA: TGTGCCAGAGGGCGAGCGGTATCGAACACCGGGGAGCTGTTTTTT. This encodes CARGRAVSNTGELFF.

The chain uses TRBV30 and TRBJ1-4; tentative D call: TRBD1 (6 bases). There are 15 residues in the CDR3. With 2 bases removed from V and 7 bases from J, the gap between germline ends came to 17 bases. Germline V gene data show CDR1 as GTSNPN and CDR2 as SVGIG (reference sequence). The CDR3 bases are TGTGCCTGGAGTCCAAGACAGGCTAACGGTGAAAAACTGTTTTTT. As protein: CAWSPRQANGEKLFF.

This rearrangement joins TRBV11-3 to TRBJ2-3; TRBD2 agrees at 7 bases. CDR1 SGHNT and CDR2 YENEEA come from the germline V gene. Trimming removed 5 bases from V and 8 bases from J; junction bases left unmatched: 4. The CDR3 runs 12 residues. The CDR3: CASSKREGTQYF. The CDR3, as DNA: TGTGCCAGCAGCAAGCGGGAAGGTACGCAGTATTTT.

Here the CDR3 reads CASSLLGQKSAKLFF. CDR3 nucleotides: TGTGCCAGCAGCTTGCTCGGACAGAAAAGTGCAAAACTGTTTTTT. J is TRBJ1-4 and V is TRBV5-8; D may be TRBD1 (6 bases). CDR1 SGHTS and CDR2 YDEGEE come from the germline V gene. Deletions cut 1 base from V and 10 bases from J, with 17 bases between. The CDR3 is 15 amino acids. Full variable domain (missing parts from reference TRBV5-8 and TRBJ1-4): EAGVTQSPTHLIKTRGQQATLRCSPISGHTSVYWYQQALGLGLQFLLWYDEGEERNRGNFPPRFSGRQFPNYSSELNVNALELEDSALYLCASSLLGQKSAKLFFGSGTQLSVL.